Given below is one T cell receptor beta chain in context. The antigen remains unidentified. The CDR3 consists of 17 residues. Germline CDR1 and CDR2: SGHDT and YYEEEE. V gave up 3 bases and J gave up 2 bases, with 20 bases separating them. The study drew the donors from its roughly 120-subject validation cohort, separate from the roughly 670-subject first cohort. The data stem from a study of cytomegalovirus exposure and HLA in healthy donors. Assay: immunoSEQ multiplex PCR; the TCRdb copy retains only in-frame clones and omits some. Among over 130,000 clones listed, around 87% were seen once. Study-wide results and caveats: Subsequent analysis found a tendency for first-cohort TCR clusters to co-occur within the 110 or so validation repertoires.

Sequenced sample: PBMCs. The chain carries TRBV5-6 and TRBJ2-5, with D maybe TRBD2 (6 bases). This receptor was identified in a man between 18 and 35 years old in good health and CMV-seropositive. The CDR3 region has the DNA TGTGCCAGCAGCTGGGCTCCTGGGGGAGGCGGTCAAGAGACCCAGTACTTC. Translated: CASSWAPGGGGQETQYF. Supplemented by reference TRBV5-6 and TRBJ2-5, the full variable domain reads DAGVTQSPTHLIKTRGQQVTLRCSPKSGHDTVSWYQQALGQGPQFIFQYYEEEERQRGNFPDRFSGHQFPNYSSELNVNALLLGDSALYLCASSWAPGGGGQETQYFGPGTRLLVL.